This T cell receptor beta chain was recorded in a study of T cells in narcolepsy (dated by TCRdb to 2016 to 2019). With respect to the entire study: The study enrolled patients with narcolepsy type 1 or type 2 (NT1, NT2) together with healthy control donors. To look for autoreactive T cells in narcolepsy patients that target self-antigens of hypocretin neurons (hypocretin, TRIB2), the study used TCR Vbeta sequencing to follow clonotypes in blood and CSF. Findings and caveats that apply to the study as a whole: HCRT-specific and TRIB2-specific autoreactive clonotypes were highlighted in plots that compared CD4+ T cell clonotypes in CSF versus blood from the same patient. According to the report, autoreactive clonotypes were detected serially in the blood of the same patients and of different patients, but not in healthy controls. Some blood memory CD4+ repertoires from patients and controls contained no sequences matching autoreactive T cell clones. Patients and controls had similar numbers of sequenced blood memory CD4+ clonotypes, with averages of approximately 41,000 in patients and 30,000 to 35,000 in controls.

For TCR Vbeta sequencing, memory CD4+ T cells were sorted ex vivo from the peripheral blood of narcolepsy patients and healthy controls. Measured from the cysteine to the phenylalanine, the CDR3 is 15 residues long. The DNA shown is the 45-base CDR3, in frame from base 1. The CDR1 and CDR2 encoded by the germline V gene are SGHTA and FQGNSA. Libraries were made using the immunoSEQ multiplex PCR assay. TCRdb carries this immuneACCESS record with in-frame sequences only. Its versions omit some clonotypes, under half of them owing to an unresolved V gene in the studies checked, with the rest unexplained. The sample has 36,000 or so clones on record, about 90% of them singletons. Clones ranked in the top ten supply around 0.83% of the sample. This clone has only one observation. There is no known antigen for this receptor. The input lacks base qualities; no much larger clone sits a single base away.

The chain was built from TRBV7-2 and TRBJ2-5; there is no confident call for the D gene. Matching the DNA end better, TRBJ2-7 makes the J call doubtful. The sample was CD45RA- memory CD4+ T cells from PBMCs. The cell subset or site label for this specimen denotes: memory T cells sorted ex vivo from peripheral blood. The clonotype comes from a human donor with narcolepsy. The DNA sequence is given as TGTGCCAGCAGCTCAAACCCGGGTCCCCTCACCGAGCAGTACTTC. Translated, it gives CASSSNPGPLTEQYF.